This section outlines one TCR beta chain sequence together with its context. The data were obtained in a study of T cells in Graves' hyperthyroidism and ophthalmopathy. Clinicians diagnosed patients from clinical symptoms, serum thyroxine and TRAb, thyroid ultrasound and orbital computed tomography. V lost 7 bases, J lost 3 bases, and 3 bases stayed unmatched. This CDR3 comprises 15 residues. In germline, CDR1 is MNHEY, CDR2 SVGAGI. What was amplified from RNA transcripts were TCR beta CDR3 regions. HTBI primers were employed in a first-round RT-PCR of the TCR CDR3. TCRdb re-called the multiplex PCR reads through MiXCR, storing one row per CDR3 protein. The sample lists some 200,000 distinct CDR3 sequences; about a sixth were seen once.

This clonotype was sampled from a woman aged 45 to 65 with Graves' hyperthyroidism. The material sequenced was blood. This sequence joins TRBV6-5 and TRBJ2-2, with 12 bases matching TRBD2. The CDR3, as DNA: TGTGCCAGCATTAGGACTAGCGGGGACACCGGGGAGCTGTTTTTT. It translates to CASIRTSGDTGELFF.